This T cell receptor beta chain was profiled in a study of blood T cell repertoires in COVID-19. Overall study: Both acute and convalescent COVID-19 samples were obtained from the United States, Italy and Spain. PBMCs, B-cell-depleted T cells, or T cells were the source of the cDNA or gDNA that made up the material.

The authors' processing: The authors estimated nucleated cell counts from reference gene primer amplification. The data were produced by immunoSEQ multiplex PCR, yet TCRdb's version contains in-frame clones alone and is incomplete. The D gene and trimming were derived from the DNA, and the V and J assignments and clone size from that table. The sample has hundreds of thousands of clones, roughly 85% seen once; the top ten hold under 4%. V lost 4 bases, J lost 2 bases, and 20 bases lay in between. Germline V gene sequence: CDR1 LGHNA, CDR2 YNFKEQ. There are 17 residues in the CDR3. Sequencing was done on a sample of peripheral blood. The TCR sequence derives from a woman aged 18-30 years with acute or convalescent COVID-19. This sequence joins TRBV4-2 and TRBJ1-1, with D maybe TRBD1 (6 bases). The CDR3 DNA reads TGTGCCAGCAGCCGAATCGAAAGGGGGACACAAAACACTGAAGCTTTCTTT. Residues: CASSRIERGTQNTEAFF.